Each of the 25 T cell receptor beta chains below was sequenced from the same sample in a study of T cell responses to AZD1222 COVID-19 vaccine. Libraries were prepared by immunoSEQ multiplex PCR; TCRdb keeps only in-frame clonotypes and omits some of them. The sample includes 100,000 to 150,000 clones, 86% of them seen just once. This material consisted of peripheral blood, taken on day 0 of AZD1222 vaccination. These receptors were collected from an adult in good health.

V is TRBV20-1 and J is TRBJ2-3; D remains ambiguous. V was clipped by 3 bases and J by 3 bases, with 4 bases between them. The germline V gene has CDR1 DFQATT and CDR2 SNEGSKA (reference sequence). The CDR3 is made up of 11 amino acids. The CDR3 loop is CSASGTDTQYF. The CDR3 coding sequence is TGCAGTGCTAGCGGGACAGATACGCAGTATTTT.

The rearrangement uses TRBV9 and TRBJ2-1; TRBD1 matches at 8 bases. The germline gives CDR1 SGDLS, CDR2 YYNGEE. The trim removed 3 bases at V and 3 bases at J, leaving 5 bases unmatched. The CDR3 spans 15 residues. CDR3: CASSGGQVLYNEQFF. Written as DNA, the CDR3 is TGTGCCAGCAGCGGGGGACAGGTACTCTACAATGAGCAGTTCTTC.

The CDR3 loop is CASSIGINTEAFF. The CDR3 DNA sequence: TGTGCCAGCAGTATCGGGATTAACACTGAAGCTTTCTTT. J is TRBJ1-1 and V is TRBV6-5, with no clear D. This CDR3 has 13 residues. Germline lookup yields CDR1 MNHEY and CDR2 SVGAGI. Trimming cost V 5 bases and J 2 bases, with 9 bases left between them.

This clone was seen a single time. The chain's CDR3 is CASSESGGRGVQYF. The CDR3 DNA reads TGTGCCAGCAGTGAATCGGGCGGCAGGGGTGTTCAGTACTTC. The rearrangement joins TRBV25-1 to TRBJ2-4; maybe TRBD1 (6 bases). CDR1 and CDR2 (germline): MGHDK, SYGVNS. The V end lost 1 base, the J end lost 11 bases, and 15 bases lay between the germline ends. This CDR3 region has 14 residues.

This clone has only one observation. The chain employs TRBV4-1 and TRBJ1-5; the D gene is possibly TRBD1 (5 bases). The CDR3 has 16 residues. Trimming cost V 0 bases and J 9 bases, with 18 bases left between them. Germline loops: CDR1 MGHRA, CDR2 YSYEKL. The CDR3 sequence is CASSQDSQESVWPQHF. CDR3 sequence (DNA): TGCGCCAGCAGCCAAGATTCACAGGAGAGCGTTTGGCCCCAGCATTTT.

This sequence joins TRBV5-1 and TRBJ2-1; 9 positions match TRBD2. V gave up 4 bases and J gave up 7 bases; unmatched junction bases: 6. CDR1 and CDR2 (germline): SGHRS, YFSETQ. The CDR3 extends over 14 amino acids. CDR3 loop: CASSLSGSWNEQFF. Here the CDR3 DNA reads TGCGCCAGCAGCCTTAGCGGGAGTTGGAATGAGCAGTTCTTC.

This clone showed up many times. The gene calls are TRBV10-2 and TRBJ2-7, with 10 positions matching TRBD1. The CDR3 is 14 residues long. The ends lost 0 bases at V and 4 bases at J; junction bases unmatched: 0. Germline CDR1 WSHSY, CDR2 SAAADI. CDR3 sequence reads: CASSESGQGYEQYF. The CDR3 nucleotides are TGCGCCAGCAGTGAGTCGGGACAGGGGTACGAGCAGTACTTC.

The CDR3 region has the DNA TGTGCCAGCAGCTTTGGGTATCAACAGGTCTACGAGCAGTACTTC. Residues: CASSFGYQQVYEQYF. This rearrangement joins TRBV7-8 to TRBJ2-7; a possible D gene is TRBD1 (5 bases). Trimming took 3 bases from V and 3 from J, leaving 15 bases between them. This CDR3 has 15 residues. Germline V CDR1 and CDR2: SGHVS, FQNEAQ.

CDR3: CAIKEGRRDTEAFF. The CDR3 nucleotides are TGTGCCATCAAGGAGGGAAGGCGGGACACTGAAGCTTTCTTT. The J gene is TRBJ1-1, the V gene TRBV10-3; D is undetermined. Trimming left V 7 bases short and J 3 bases short, with 15 bases between. CDR3 length: 14 amino acids. The germline gives CDR1 ENHRY, CDR2 SYGVKD.

The rearrangement links TRBV2 to TRBJ2-7, with D possibly TRBD2 on 5 matching bases. V shed 6 bases and J shed 7 bases, with 22 bases lying between them. The CDR3 sequence is 15 residues long. Germline CDR1 reads SNHLY; CDR2 reads FYNNEI. In nucleotides, the CDR3 is TGTGCCAGCAGCGTCGATATAACAAATGGAGGTGAGCAGTACTTC. Its translation: CASSVDITNGGEQYF.

The chain links TRBV11-2 to TRBJ1-1; the match to TRBD1 covers 10 bases. After removal of 5 bases from V and 3 bases from J, the junction contained 6 bases not matched to a gene. CDR1 is SGHAT and CDR2 is FQNNGV in the germline V gene. CDR3 length equals 15 residues. The CDR3 region is CASSGTGTGDTEAFF. The CDR3 nucleotides are TGTGCCAGCAGCGGGACCGGGACAGGGGACACTGAAGCTTTCTTT.

This chain uses TRBV7-2 with TRBJ2-2; D is unclear. Germline CDR1 and CDR2: SGHTA and FQGNSA. The V gene lost 4 bases and the J gene lost 4 bases, with 7 bases spanning the gap. CDR3 length: 13 amino acids. CDR3 amino acids: CASSSYRTGELFF. In DNA, the CDR3 is TGTGCCAGCAGCTCCTACCGCACCGGGGAGCTGTTTTTT.

V usage is TRBV6-1 and J usage is TRBJ1-1; possible D gene TRBD1, 6 bases. This CDR3 comprises 14 residues. The ends were cut back, 4 bases at V and 3 bases at J, with 12 bases in the middle. Germline assignment: CDR1 MNHNS and CDR2 SASEGT. CDR3 residues: CASSAGQSDTEAFF. Written as DNA, the CDR3 is TGTGCCAGCAGTGCGGGACAATCGGACACTGAAGCTTTCTTT.

This rearrangement joins TRBV10-2 to TRBJ1-1; D is perhaps TRBD1 (6 bases). The CDR3 consists of 15 residues. In germline, CDR1 is WSHSY, CDR2 SAAADI. Trimming removed 7 bases at V and 3 bases at J, with 18 bases between. The CDR3 reads CASIASRAGDTEAFF. The CDR3 DNA follows: TGCGCCAGCATTGCCTCGCGGGCAGGGGACACTGAAGCTTTCTTT.

Here the CDR3 reads CASSGALGSSYNEQFF. DNA of the CDR3: TGTGCCAGCAGTGGGGCCCTCGGGAGCTCCTACAATGAGCAGTTCTTC. The gene calls are TRBV6-1 and TRBJ2-1; possible D gene TRBD2, 6 bases. This CDR3 comprises 16 residues. V shed 4 bases and J shed 0 bases, with 13 bases lying between them. The germline CDR1 and CDR2 sequences are MNHNS and SASEGT.

This chain joins TRBV6-6 and TRBJ2-5; TRBD1 is a possible D gene (7 bases). Deletions cut 2 bases from V and 5 bases from J, with 15 bases between. Germline loops: CDR1 MNHNY, CDR2 SVGAGI (reference sequence). The CDR3 is 15 amino acids. The CDR3 is CASSYGGGVGETQYF. The CDR3 DNA reads as TGTGCCAGCAGTTACGGAGGGGGCGTGGGGGAGACCCAGTACTTC.

This chain joins TRBV7-8 and TRBJ2-2, with D unclear. V lost 1 base, J lost 5 bases, and 20 bases lay in between. The CDR3 is 18 residues long. Germline loops: CDR1 SGHVS, CDR2 FQNEAQ. CDR3 in DNA: TGTGCCAGCAGCTTAGGGGTAGGGCCTGATCCTGGTACCGGGGAGCTGTTTTTT. This translates into CASSLGVGPDPGTGELFF.

V gene TRBV27 combines with J gene TRBJ1-6; the match to TRBD1 covers 9 bases. V dropped 8 bases and J dropped 0; count of bases not matched to a gene: 5. Germline V gives CDR1 MNHEY, CDR2 SMNVEV (reference sequence). CDR3 length equals 16 residues. CDR3: CASSDRGDSYNSPLHF. CDR3 nucleotide sequence: TGTGCCAGCTCCGACAGGGGGGACTCCTATAATTCACCCCTCCACTTT.

This rearrangement joins TRBV30 to TRBJ2-2; D is undetermined. This CDR3 comprises 13 residues. Trimming took 0 bases from V and 6 from J, leaving 8 bases between them. Per the germline V gene, CDR1 is GTSNPN and CDR2 is SVGIG (reference sequence). Here the CDR3 reads CAWSVIQAGELFF. The CDR3 region has the DNA TGTGCCTGGAGTGTAATCCAGGCCGGGGAGCTGTTTTTT.

A few counts support this clone. The CDR3 nucleotides read TGTGCCAGCAGCTCCTTCTCCGGGCCCTCCTACGAGCAGTACTTC. It yields the protein CASSSFSGPSYEQYF. This chain joins TRBV7-3 and TRBJ2-7; D not certain. Germline V gives CDR1 SGHTA, CDR2 FQGTGA. V lost 4 bases to trimming and J lost 0 bases, with 13 bases between them. The CDR3 has 15 residues.

The chain links TRBV12-3 or TRBV12-4 to TRBJ2-3; D is unclear. With 2 bases removed from V and 6 bases from J, the gap between germline ends came to 6 bases. The CDR3 is 12 residues long. The CDR3, as DNA: TGTGCCAGCAGTTTAAATGTTGATACGCAGTATTTT. Amino acid sequence: CASSLNVDTQYF.

This rearrangement joins TRBV19 to TRBJ2-7; D ambiguous. This CDR3 spans 13 amino acids. From germline, CDR1 is LNHDA and CDR2 SQIVND (reference sequence). The ends were cut back, 4 bases at V and 3 bases at J, with 10 bases in the middle. The CDR3 nucleotides read TGTGCCAGTAGTACGGCAGTCGGCTACGAGCAGTACTTC. Residues: CASSTAVGYEQYF.

The J gene is TRBJ2-7, the V gene TRBV29-1; 8 nucleotides match TRBD1. V lost 0 bases to trimming and J lost 6 bases; unmatched junction nucleotides: 7. The V gene's germline CDR1 is SQVTM and CDR2 ANQGSEA. CDR3 length: 14 residues. CDR3 sequence reads: CSVEDLPGGSEQYF. Written as DNA, the CDR3 is TGCAGCGTTGAAGATCTTCCAGGGGGCTCCGAGCAGTACTTC.

The chain uses TRBV6-5 and TRBJ2-1; the D gene could be TRBD1 or TRBD2 (5 bases each). The CDR3 extends over 13 amino acids. Per the germline V gene, CDR1 is MNHEY and CDR2 is SVGAGI. V was shortened by 3 bases and J by 8 bases, with 11 bases between the two germline ends. The CDR3 DNA reads TGTGCCAGCAGTTATGCGAGGGGCCATGAGCAGTTCTTC. Residues: CASSYARGHEQFF.

The J gene is TRBJ2-2, the V gene TRBV7-3; no clear D. This CDR3 has 19 residues. CDR1 SGHTA and CDR2 FQGTGA come from the germline V gene. The V and J ends lost 1 base and 3 bases respectively, with 21 bases between them. This chain's CDR3 is CASSLKGVSGGWYTGELFF. The CDR3 DNA reads as TGTGCCAGCAGCTTAAAGGGCGTATCGGGCGGCTGGTACACCGGGGAGCTGTTTTTT.